A selection of T cell receptor beta chains follows, all from one sample in a study of vaccination and CD4 T cells after COVID-19. These TCRs' antigens remain unknown. TCRdb processed the PCR reads anew with MiXCR; each CDR3 protein has one entry. This table has more than 6,000 distinct CDR3 sequences, 40% to 50% appearing once. Specimen: CD4+ T cells from blood, cultured in vitro. All receptors come from a human donor who had recovered from COVID-19. Each CDR3 is given with its conserved first and last residue. Size is omitted from some rows. Given values are once, few, many or a class for expanded clones.

TRBJ2-7 | . | TRBV7-2 | CASSLNRVGPYEQYF
TRBJ2-3 | medium-sized | TRBV11-3 | CASRKGGASTDTQYF
TRBJ2-5 | . | TRBV6-4 | CASSDSPPGEASRATQTQYF
TRBJ1-1 | . | TRBV2 | CASRPRELMNTEALF
TRBJ2-3 | few | TRBV24-1 | CATSDFGGGTDTQYF
TRBJ2-5 | . | TRBV7-2 | CASKPSGGLGETQYF
TRBJ2-3 | medium-sized | TRBV4-2 | CASSQGTSRDTQYF
TRBJ2-7 | . | TRBV6-2/TRBV6-3 | CASSLGTSSYEQYF
TRBJ1-1 | . | TRBV2 | CASSFDTYTEAFF
TRBJ1-1 | . | TRBV20-1 | CSATRQNTEAFF
TRBJ1-5 | few | TRBV20-1 | CSAGGMQGINQPQHF
TRBJ2-3 | few | TRBV7-9 | CASSFAGEDTQYF
TRBJ1-2 | few | TRBV20-1 | CSARVRGYGYTF
TRBJ1-5 | few | TRBV21-1 | CASSKGLSNSNQPQHF
TRBJ2-7 | medium-sized | TRBV5-8 | CASSLAPGTAYEQYF
TRBJ1-5 | few | TRBV2 | CASSIRAGRQPQHF
TRBJ2-5 | . | TRBV20-1 | CSARGRFKETQYF
TRBJ2-3 | few | TRBV20-1 | CSAEGGSGTDTQYF
TRBJ2-3 | few | TRBV7-3 | CASSFSHATDTQYF
TRBJ1-1 | once | TRBV5-5 | CASSLSQGYTEAFF
TRBJ1-2 | . | TRBV11-3 | CASSPDSLGRYGYTF
TRBJ2-1 | few | TRBV30 | CAWSVWFGVWNEQFF
TRBJ1-6 | few | TRBV6-1 | CASSEQTKGTTPLHF
TRBJ2-3 | . | TRBV30 | CAWSFSGSPDTQYF
TRBJ2-2 | . | TRBV6-1 | CASRTRITNTGELFF
TRBJ2-4 | . | TRBV7-2 | CASSPRSLAGGRGIQYF
TRBJ1-1 | . | TRBV19 | CASTHDRALNTEAFF
TRBJ1-5 | . | TRBV18 | CASSRQVRQPQHF